The 9 T cell receptor beta chains below were found in one sample sequenced in a study of blood T cell repertoires in COVID-19. Sequenced by immunoSEQ multiplex PCR; TCRdb stores in-frame clones only, minus some. Here the sample spans 350,000 to 450,000 clones, roughly 89% being singletons. Sequencing used PBMCs or T cells enriched from blood (not recorded which). The receptors here all came from a woman aged 25 to 39 who had recovered from COVID-19.

The rearrangement uses TRBV9 and TRBJ2-3; possible D gene TRBD2, 6 bases. V was trimmed by 0 bases and J by 5 bases, leaving 16 bases between them. Germline V lookup: CDR1 SGDLS, CDR2 YYNGEE. This CDR3 has 16 residues. CDR3 bases: TGTGCCAGCAGCGTAGGCGGCGCGTGGAGGGAAGATACGCAGTATTTT. Its translation: CASSVGGAWREDTQYF.

The chain carries TRBV6-5 and TRBJ1-5; D may be TRBD1 (6 bases). The CDR3 is made up of 15 amino acids. The germline V gene encodes CDR1 MNHEY and CDR2 SVGAGI. Trimming pared 6 bases from V and 0 bases from J, leaving 12 bases between. CDR3 protein: CASRDRLYSNQPQHF. The CDR3 DNA is TGTGCCAGCAGGGACAGACTTTATAGCAATCAGCCCCAGCATTTT.

This chain connects TRBV5-4 to TRBJ1-1; 9 nucleotides match TRBD1. Per the germline V gene, CDR1 is SGHNT and CDR2 is YYREEE (reference sequence). V shed 9 bases, J shed 0 bases, and the junction held 12 bases outside the gene matches. The CDR3 runs to 16 residues. This chain's CDR3 is CATTRQGGPLNTEAFF. CDR3 nucleotides: TGTGCCACCACTCGACAGGGGGGGCCCCTGAACACTGAAGCTTTCTTT.

This rearrangement joins TRBV5-1 to TRBJ2-7; D might be TRBD2 (5 bases). Germline V gene data show CDR1 as SGHRS and CDR2 as YFSETQ. With 4 bases removed from V and 6 bases from J, the gap between germline ends came to 14 bases. The CDR3 is 13 residues long. CDR3 nucleotide sequence: TGCGCCAGCAGCCTCCTTACTAGTGGCGAGCAGTACTTC. It codes for CASSLLTSGEQYF.

The chain carries TRBV19 and TRBJ1-1, with D possibly matching TRBD1 (5 bases). Germline V gene data show CDR1 as LNHDA and CDR2 as SQIVND (reference sequence). This CDR3 is built from 16 residues. V was cut by 0 bases and J by 0 bases, with 11 bases left in between. The CDR3 is CASSIDLYRLNTEAFF. CDR3 DNA: TGTGCCAGTAGTATAGATCTTTACAGGCTGAACACTGAAGCTTTCTTT.

In its sample, this clone was seen once. The CDR3: CATSRDWDRGNTGELFF. CDR3 nucleotides: TGTGCCACCAGCAGAGACTGGGACAGGGGCAACACCGGGGAGCTGTTTTTT. The chain joins TRBV15 to TRBJ2-2, with TRBD1 matching 10 bases. Looked up from germline, CDR1 is LNHNV and CDR2 is YYDKDF (reference sequence). This CDR3 has 17 residues. Trimming at V came to 0 bases and at J to 2 bases, leaving 3 bases not matched to a gene.

The chain couples TRBV5-1 to TRBJ2-3; the D is unclear. Trimming took 2 bases from V and 0 from J, leaving 4 bases between them. CDR1 SGHRS and CDR2 YFSETQ come from the germline V gene. This CDR3 is built from 13 residues. CDR3: CASSFASTDTQYF. The CDR3 DNA is TGCGCCAGCAGCTTCGCGAGCACAGATACGCAGTATTTT.

The chain links TRBV29-1 to TRBJ1-1; perhaps TRBD1 as D (5 bases). There are 12 residues in the CDR3. Between the trimmed V and J ends, which lost 4 bases and 4 bases, there was a span of 10 bases. Germline loops: CDR1 SQVTM, CDR2 ANQGSEA. The CDR3 loop reads CSVGAGFTEAFF. The CDR3 DNA sequence: TGCAGCGTTGGGGCAGGGTTCACTGAAGCTTTCTTT.

V usage is TRBV28 and J usage is TRBJ2-7; TRBD1 agrees at 9 bases. Germline values: CDR1 MDHEN, CDR2 SYDVKM. The ends lost 5 bases at V and 2 bases at J; junction bases unmatched: 16. The CDR3 covers 18 residues. CDR3 amino acids: CASSGALRDREPPYEQYF. CDR3 bases: TGTGCCAGCAGTGGGGCCCTACGGGACAGGGAACCCCCCTACGAGCAGTACTTC.